This T cell receptor (beta chain) was identified in a study of blood T cell repertoires in COVID-19 (TCRdb year 2020). With respect to the entire study: The collaborator samples originated in the United States, Italy and Spain and spanned the acute and convalescent phases of COVID-19. Deeply sampled blood TCRbeta repertoires from subjects exposed to, actively infected with, or recovered from COVID-19 were included in the dataset. The samples were drawn from the first 160 participants of the ongoing ImmuneRACE study and from about 1,200 subjects provided by 6 global collaborators. The repertoires were released in a freely available public database intended as a resource for research on the immune response to SARS-CoV-2. The prospective study material was composed of cDNA or gDNA derived from T cells, B-cell-depleted T cells, or PBMCs. A de-identified subject ID, COVID-19 status, age in years and sex were almost always included in the sample metadata. Where HLA class I and class II types were available, the types were taken from metadata supplied by the sample provider, not from assay-based typing.

The CDR3 contains 16 residues, cysteine and phenylalanine counted. CDR3 DNA only is kept here, 48 bases in frame from base 1. CDR1 SNHLY and CDR2 FYNNEI are derived from the germline V gene. Trimmed from V: 11 bases; trimmed from J: 2 bases; junction bases lacking a gene match: 14. At one collaborating source in Seattle, patients were enrolled during active infection and were followed longitudinally through the course of disease. Each collaborating institution followed its own protocols to collect whole blood in K2EDTA tubes. For TCRbeta analysis, collaborators shipped samples as frozen whole blood, isolated PBMCs, or DNA extracted from either of those sample types. As to this clone: Its antigen remains unidentified. Base-call qualities are not available, and no considerably larger clone is one nucleotide away.

Beyond this particular receptor, the publication reports: The amount of clinical and demographic metadata varied by source and participant and was provided uncurated.

The immunoSEQ Assay, a bias-controlled multiplex PCR, was used to amplify TCRbeta CDR3 regions from genomic DNA. As for the authors' bioinformatics: Within the assay, amplification of reference gene primers was used to estimate how many nucleated cells each sample contained. To quantify the absolute abundance of each unique TCRbeta CDR3 rearrangement, sequence reads were collapsed and filtered. Productive Simpson clonality was computed per sample as the square root of Simpson's diversity index over productive rearrangements. TCRdb mirrors the immuneACCESS table, restricted to in-frame sequences. Some clones are absent from its copies; in checked studies, under half trace to an unresolved V gene, and the reason for the others is unknown. V, J and clone size are those of that table, while D and trimming were read from the DNA. The sample table holds about 210,000 clones, of which 80% to 85% were seen once. The top ten clones comprise roughly a tenth of the sample.

Sequencing was carried out using peripheral blood. Recombination connected TRBV2 to TRBJ2-3; 9 of the junction bases match TRBD2. The TCR was taken from a woman of 80 years or more with COVID-19, enrolled during active disease. The CDR3 region: CARGGGGPGYTDTQYF. The DNA reads as follows: TGTGCCCGCGGCGGGGGGGGGCCGGGATACACAGATACGCAGTATTTT.